Shown below are 13 T cell receptor beta chains from a single sample sequenced in a study of blood T cell repertoires in COVID-19. Profiled with immunoSEQ multiplex PCR; TCRdb holds only in-frame clones, not every one. This repertoire shows about 220,000 clones, roughly four fifths found once; its top ten account for under 3.5%. Sequences were obtained from PBMCs or T cells enriched from blood (not recorded which). These receptors came from a woman aged 60-75 years who had recovered from COVID-19.

This clone was observed once. This chain joins TRBV7-9 and TRBJ2-1, with D possibly matching TRBD2 (7 bases). Per germline, CDR1 SEHNR and CDR2 FQNEAQ (reference sequence). Trimming took 3 bases from V and 7 from J, leaving 16 bases between them. The CDR3 extends over 15 amino acids. CDR3 DNA: TGTGCCAGCAGCTTGGGGGGGCGGATATTAAATGAGCAGTTCTTC. Amino acid sequence: CASSLGGRILNEQFF. Full variable domain (remainder filled in from reference TRBV7-9 and TRBJ2-1): DTGVSQNPRHKITKRGQNVTFRCDPISEHNRLYWYRQTLGQGPEFLTYFQNEAQLEKSRLLSDRFSAERPKGSFSTLEIQRTEQGDSAMYLCASSLGGRILNEQFFGPGTRLTVL.

This sequence joins TRBV10-1 and TRBJ2-1, with 11 bases lining up with TRBD2. The CDR3 is made up of 21 amino acids. The germline V gene encodes CDR1 WNHNN and CDR2 SYGVQD (reference sequence). The J segment lost 8 bases and the V segment lost 3 bases, leaving 24 bases of the junction unmatched. The CDR3 nucleotides read TGCGCCAGCAGTGATGTCCAGGGAACTTTACTAGCGGGAGTTGGGCGGTATGAGCAGTTCTTC. It codes for CASSDVQGTLLAGVGRYEQFF.

This clone was seen more than once but under ten times. The V and J genes are TRBV2 and TRBJ2-7; D possibly corresponds to TRBD1 (5 bases). The CDR3 totals 13 residues. In germline, CDR1 is SNHLY, CDR2 FYNNEI. V dropped 5 bases and J dropped 4 bases, with 12 bases sitting between them. CDR3 sequence reads: CASSLGVIYEQYF. The CDR3 region has the DNA TGTGCCAGCAGTCTAGGGGTAATTTACGAGCAGTACTTC.

The chain has TRBV9 and TRBJ1-1; 8 bases fit TRBD1. Trimming removed 3 bases from V and 1 base from J; junction bases left unmatched: 2. The CDR3 loop spans 14 amino acids. CDR1 is SGDLS, CDR2 YYNGEE, per germline. The CDR3 nucleotides are TGTGCCAGCAGCGCCGGGACAGGGAACACTGAAGCTTTCTTT. It encodes CASSAGTGNTEAFF.

This sequence joins TRBV3-1 (or the pseudogene TRBV3-2) and TRBJ2-1, with 9 bases aligning to TRBD1. The CDR3 length is 12 residues. Looked up from germline, CDR1 is LGHDT and CDR2 is YNNKEL (reference sequence). The J segment lost 15 bases and the V segment lost 0 bases, leaving 3 bases of the junction unmatched. The chain's CDR3 is CASSQEGQGPFF. The DNA of the CDR3 is TGTGCCAGCAGCCAAGAAGGACAGGGGCCGTTCTTC.

The CDR3 here is CAITKIPGQHGYTF. The CDR3 coding sequence is TGTGCCATCACCAAGATACCGGGACAGCATGGCTACACCTTC. V and J are TRBV10-3 and TRBJ1-2; 7 bases line up with TRBD1. Germline-derived CDR1 and CDR2 are ENHRY and SYGVKD. With 7 bases clipped from V and 6 bases from J, the junction kept 11 bases outside the gene matches. CDR3 length: 14 residues.

The V gene is TRBV4-1, the J gene TRBJ1-3, with D unresolved. The length of the CDR3 is 16 residues. Germline V gives CDR1 MGHRA, CDR2 YSYEKL. V shed 2 bases and J shed 2 bases, with 13 bases lying between them. The CDR3 DNA reads as TGCGCCAGCAGCCAATTCATCCTAATTGCTGGAAACACCATATATTTT. Its protein is CASSQFILIAGNTIYF.

The chain links TRBV20-1 to TRBJ2-5; D is ambiguous. The CDR3 runs 11 residues. V was trimmed by 5 bases and J by 1 base, leaving 5 bases between them. The V gene's germline CDR1 is DFQATT and CDR2 SNEGSKA (reference sequence). CDR3 region: CSALTQETQYF. The DNA for the CDR3 is TGCAGTGCTCTAACCCAAGAGACCCAGTACTTC.

As to this clone: This same CDR3 is encoded by further DNA sequences in the sample. This rearrangement joins TRBV6-5 to TRBJ1-6, with 11 bases fitting TRBD1. The V and J ends lost 2 bases and 7 bases, in that order; junction bases with no gene match: 4. The CDR3 runs to 16 residues. Germline CDR1 reads MNHEY; CDR2 reads SVGAGI. DNA of the CDR3: TGTGCCAGCAGTTACCGGGGACAGGGGGGAAATTCACCCCTCCACTTT. It yields the protein CASSYRGQGGNSPLHF.

The CDR3 sequence: CASSLGQNNEKLFF. In nucleotides, the CDR3 is TGTGCCAGCAGCTTGGGACAGAACAATGAAAAACTGTTTTTT. V is TRBV5-6 and J is TRBJ1-4; possibly TRBD1 for D (5 bases). V dropped 0 bases and J dropped 5 bases, with 8 bases sitting between them. CDR1 is SGHDT, CDR2 YYEEEE, per germline. This CDR3 is 14 amino acids long. The variable domain in full, completed from reference TRBV5-6 and TRBJ1-4, reads DAGVTQSPTHLIKTRGQQVTLRCSPKSGHDTVSWYQQALGQGPQFIFQYYEEEERQRGNFPDRFSGHQFPNYSSELNVNALLLGDSALYLCASSLGQNNEKLFFGSGTQLSVL.

CDR3 amino acids: CASRYLAGGNNEQFF. The DNA of the CDR3 is TGCGCCAGCAGATATCTAGCGGGAGGCAACAATGAGCAGTTCTTC. This chain connects TRBV5-1 to TRBJ2-1; 11 bases are a match to TRBD2. Germline CDR1 is SGHRS and CDR2 is YFSETQ. The CDR3 loop spans 15 amino acids. Trimming took 5 bases from V and 5 from J; bases not matched to a gene: 6.

This clone occurred once. The V and J genes are TRBV6-6 and TRBJ2-1; 7 bases are a match to TRBD1. This CDR3 is 15 amino acids long. J gave up 6 bases and V 8 bases, and 13 bases lay outside the gene matches. In germline, CDR1 is MNHNY, CDR2 SVGAGI (reference sequence). The CDR3 sequence: CASWVGRQGVNEQFF. The DNA for the CDR3 is TGTGCCAGCTGGGTTGGAAGACAGGGAGTCAATGAGCAGTTCTTC.

The chain is built from TRBV9 and TRBJ2-3; 8 bases match TRBD2. The CDR3 consists of 17 residues. J gave up 0 bases and V 1 base, and 7 bases lay outside the gene matches. CDR1 and CDR2 from the germline V gene are SGDLS and YYNGEE. CDR3 sequence reads: CASSVSAGATSTDTQYF. The CDR3, as DNA: TGTGCCAGCAGCGTATCAGCGGGGGCTACGAGCACAGATACGCAGTATTTT. Drawing the rest from reference TRBV9 and TRBJ2-3, the complete variable domain is DSGVTQTPKHLITATGQRVTLRCSPRSGDLSVYWYQQSLDQGLQFLIQYYNGEERAKGNILERFSAQQFPDLHSELNLSSLELGDSALYFCASSVSAGATSTDTQYFGPGTRLTVL.